The clone carrying this T cell receptor (beta chain) was observed a handful of times. The antigen is undetermined. Genomic DNA came from 100 million or so PBMCs in unsorted samples. V shed 5 bases, J shed 3 bases, and the junction held 8 bases outside the gene matches. The CDR3 totals 16 residues. The V gene's germline CDR1 is SGHVS and CDR2 FNYEAQ. This specimen comes from a study of shared clonotypes between healthy human individuals. Study-level information: The donor pool was made up of a couple of women and three men aged 18 to 49.

Study-level points and caveats: Deeper or shallower sequencing was expected to change how clonotypes are shared among donors. Limited genetic and exposure-history diversity came from having few donors.

Clones were sequenced by immunoSEQ multiplex PCR, and TCRdb holds only the in-frame ones, with some missing. The table includes 97,000 or so clones, around half detected once. The sequencing sample was made of PBMCs. The receptor comes from a woman aged 40 to 49 in good health. Some clones in this sample may be carry-over from other donors' samples. This chain links TRBV7-6 with TRBJ2-7; TRBD2 matches 12 bases. CDR3 DNA: TGTGCCAGCAGCGGATGGACTAGCGGGAACAACTACGAGCAGTACTTC. This translates into CASSGWTSGNNYEQYF. The full variable domain, with the rest looked up from reference TRBV7-6 and TRBJ2-7, is GAGVSQSPRYKVTKRGQDVALRCDPISGHVSLYWYRQALGQGPEFLTYFNYEAQQDKSGLPNDRFSAERPEGSISTLTIQRTEQRDSAMYRCASSGWTSGNNYEQYFGPGTRLTVT.